The present TCR beta chain was sequenced within a study of blood T cell repertoires in COVID-19. Method: immunoSEQ multiplex PCR; TCRdb's copy keeps in-frame clones and lacks some. The table lists fewer than 350,000 clones, around nine tenths of them singletons. The CDR3 covers 14 residues. V lost 6 bases, J lost 4 bases, and 8 bases stayed unmatched. Germline values: CDR1 SNHLY, CDR2 FYNNEI. Participants came from some 26 US areas, aged about 18 to 100 years. The V and J genes are TRBV2 and TRBJ1-2, with 7 bases fitting TRBD1. The specimen was PBMCs or T cells enriched from blood (not recorded which). The origin of this receptor is a woman aged 40 to 55 who had recovered from COVID-19. CDR3 nucleotides: TGTGCCAGCAGGGCATCCGGGACAGTCTATGGCTACACCTTC. Its translation is CASRASGTVYGYTF. Variable domain in full (rest from reference TRBV2 and TRBJ1-2): EPEVTQTPSHQVTQMGQEVILRCVPISNHLYFYWYRQILGQKVEFLVSFYNNEISEKSEIFDDQFSVERPDGSNFTLKIRSTKLEDSAMYFCASRASGTVYGYTFGSGTRLTVV.